This T cell receptor beta chain was identified in a study of T cells in localized non-small cell lung cancer. The CDR3 totals 14 residues. Germline values: CDR1 LNHDA, CDR2 SQIVND (reference sequence). Trimming took 5 bases from V and 4 from J, leaving 11 bases between them. Study-level findings and limits: A higher density of T cells in blood coincided with extended overall survival. Appearing in adjacent lung were a median approximately 57 of the top 100 tumor clones.

Notes on this clone: Its antigen is currently unknown.

Profiled with immunoSEQ multiplex PCR; TCRdb holds only in-frame clones, not every one. This sample has around 1,200 clones; roughly 33% occur once, and the top ten carry under 15%. The rearrangement uses TRBV19 and TRBJ2-2; D possibly corresponds to TRBD1 (5 bases). This clonotype was obtained from a male donor at least 60 years old with stage I squamous cell lung carcinoma. The source was normal lung tissue next to the tumor, collected before any cancer treatment. CDR3 bases: TGTGCCAGTAGTTCGACCAGGGTCACCGGGGAGCTGTTTTTT. Translation: CASSSTRVTGELFF.